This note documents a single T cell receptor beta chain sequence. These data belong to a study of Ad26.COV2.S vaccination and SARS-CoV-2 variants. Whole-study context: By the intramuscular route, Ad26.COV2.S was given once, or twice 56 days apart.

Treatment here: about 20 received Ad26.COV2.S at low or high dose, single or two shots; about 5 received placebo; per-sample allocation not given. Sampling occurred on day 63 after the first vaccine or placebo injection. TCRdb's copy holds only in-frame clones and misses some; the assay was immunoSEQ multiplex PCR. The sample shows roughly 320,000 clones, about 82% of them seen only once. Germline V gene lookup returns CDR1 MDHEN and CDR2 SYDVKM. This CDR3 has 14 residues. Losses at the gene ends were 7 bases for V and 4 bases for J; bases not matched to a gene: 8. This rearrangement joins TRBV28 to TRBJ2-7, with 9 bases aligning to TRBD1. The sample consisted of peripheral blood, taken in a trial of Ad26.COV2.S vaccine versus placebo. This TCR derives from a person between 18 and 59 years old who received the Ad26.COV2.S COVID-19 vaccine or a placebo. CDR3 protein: CASMPDRGFYEQYF. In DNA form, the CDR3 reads TGTGCCAGCATGCCCGACAGGGGGTTTTACGAGCAGTACTTC.